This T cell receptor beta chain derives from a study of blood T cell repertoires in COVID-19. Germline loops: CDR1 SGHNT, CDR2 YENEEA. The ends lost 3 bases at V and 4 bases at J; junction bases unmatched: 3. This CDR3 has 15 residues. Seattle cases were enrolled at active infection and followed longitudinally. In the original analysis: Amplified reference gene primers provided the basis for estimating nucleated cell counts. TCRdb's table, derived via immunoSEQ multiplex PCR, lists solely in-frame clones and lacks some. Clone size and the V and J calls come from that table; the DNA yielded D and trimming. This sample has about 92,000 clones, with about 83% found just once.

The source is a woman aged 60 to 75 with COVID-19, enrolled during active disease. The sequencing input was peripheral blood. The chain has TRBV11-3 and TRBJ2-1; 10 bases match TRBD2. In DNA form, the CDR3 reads TGTGCCAGCAGCTTCGGTAGCGGGGGGTACAATGAGCAGTTCTTC. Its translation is CASSFGSGGYNEQFF.